This TCR beta chain derives from a study of cytomegalovirus exposure and HLA in healthy donors. Participants comprised healthy donors of bone marrow. Comment on this clone: The antigen remains undetermined.

The PCR had 60 Vbeta and 13 Jbeta primers. Assay: immunoSEQ multiplex PCR; the TCRdb copy retains only in-frame clones and omits some. The top ten hold approximately 1.5% of the sample, which has around 170,000 clones, about 65% seen once. General study findings and limits: Equally common other TCR beta chains were less clonally expanded than HLA-associated ones, a later analysis found. Reports indicate that TCR beta sequences accurately predicted the HLA-A and HLA-B alleles of most subjects.

This CDR3 is built from 11 residues. From germline, CDR1 is SNHLY and CDR2 FYNNEI. V was pared by 11 bases and J by 3 bases, with 10 bases between. The chain couples TRBV2 to TRBJ1-1, with TRBD1 as a possible D gene (5 bases). The sequencing sample was made of PBMCs. The clonotype was recovered from a girl aged 10-17 years in good health and CMV-seronegative. The CDR3 loop reads CACGGDTEAFF. Written as DNA, the CDR3 is TGTGCCTGCGGAGGGGACACTGAAGCTTTCTTT.